This T cell receptor beta chain stems from a study of CD8 T cells in Susac syndrome. General study findings and limits: That the number of individuals in its TCR sequencing and HLA analysis was relatively small was acknowledged by the study.

RNA was extracted with the RNeasy kit, and a quantity of roughly 0.5 to 1 ug was reverse transcribed using random hexamers. The amplification used immunoSEQ multiplex PCR on TCR beta CDR3; it spanned 54 Vbeta and 13 Jbeta. TCRdb re-called the immunoSEQ multiplex PCR reads with MiXCR, one entry per CDR3 protein. The table shows approximately 110,000 distinct CDR3 sequences, with approximately 95% occurring only once. CDR3 length: 15 amino acids. Worth noting for this clonotype: Antigen: not known.

Sequencing used CD8+ T cells from PBMCs. The V call is TRBV21-1, the J call TRBJ2-7. TRBV21-1 is a pseudogene. The sequence was obtained from a human donor with multiple sclerosis. This CDR3 is CASSKSAGDSYEQYF. CDR3 bases: TGTGCCAGCAGCAAATCTGCAGGGGACTCCTACGAGCAGTACTTC.